This T cell receptor beta chain was sequenced for a study of CD8 T cells in ankylosing spondylitis. Whole-study findings and limits: Some of these motif variants have turned up before, in reports on reactive arthritis synovial fluid and blood. Disease-linked clones reportedly concentrated significantly in matched ankylosing spondylitis synovial fluid. Disease-linked clones were CD8+ and relatively rare in peripheral blood. It appeared that ankylosing spondylitis blood was characterized by a TCR beta motif of several highly homologous variants.

The CDR3 is 15 residues long. CDR1 SGHTA and CDR2 FQGNSA come from the germline V gene. Trimming stripped 7 bases from V and 2 bases from J, with 18 bases between. Points on this clonotype: Its specificity is unknown.

Library preparation for TCR beta used quantitative 5'-RACE with molecular barcodes. TCRdb fed the 5' RACE reads into MiXCR, producing one record per CDR3 protein. The sample has roughly 300,000 distinct CDR3 sequences; around 8% are singletons. The sequencing sample was made of blood, either unsorted or a sorted T cell fraction (not recorded which). The sequence derives from a male donor with ankylosing spondylitis. The chain joins TRBV7-2 to TRBJ2-7; D perhaps matches TRBD1 (5 bases). CDR3 sequence (DNA): TGTGCCAGCATACCCGACAGAGCTCTAACCTACGAGCAGTACTTC. Translated, it gives CASIPDRALTYEQYF.